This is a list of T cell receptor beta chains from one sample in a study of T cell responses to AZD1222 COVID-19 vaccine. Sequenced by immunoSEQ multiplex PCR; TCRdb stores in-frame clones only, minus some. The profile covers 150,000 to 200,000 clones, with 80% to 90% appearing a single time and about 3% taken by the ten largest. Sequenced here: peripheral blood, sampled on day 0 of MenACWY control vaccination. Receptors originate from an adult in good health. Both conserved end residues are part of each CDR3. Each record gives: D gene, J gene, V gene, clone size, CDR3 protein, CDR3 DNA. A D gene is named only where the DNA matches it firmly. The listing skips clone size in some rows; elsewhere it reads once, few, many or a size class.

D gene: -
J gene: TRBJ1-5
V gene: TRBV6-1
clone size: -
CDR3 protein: CASTPYSNQPQHF
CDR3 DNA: TGTGCCAGCACCCCGTATAGCAATCAGCCCCAGCATTTT

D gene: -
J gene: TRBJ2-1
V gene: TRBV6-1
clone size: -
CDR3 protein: CASSEAQLRGQFF
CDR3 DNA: TGTGCCAGCAGTGAAGCGCAGCTACGGGGGCAGTTCTTC

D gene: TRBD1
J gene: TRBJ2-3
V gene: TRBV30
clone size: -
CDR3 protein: CAWTDRGTDTQYF
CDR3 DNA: TGTGCCTGGACCGACAGGGGCACAGATACGCAGTATTTT

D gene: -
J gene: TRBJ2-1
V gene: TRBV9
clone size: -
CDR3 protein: CASSVAAGYNIYNEQFF
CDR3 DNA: TGTGCCAGCAGCGTAGCGGCAGGGTATAATATCTACAATGAGCAGTTCTTC

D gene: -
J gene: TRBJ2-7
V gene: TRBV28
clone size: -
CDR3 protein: CASRGWGSYEQYF
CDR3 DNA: TGTGCCAGTCGCGGCTGGGGCTCCTACGAGCAGTACTTC

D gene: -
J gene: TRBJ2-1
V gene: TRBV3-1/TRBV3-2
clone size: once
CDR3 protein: CASSAASQGQFF
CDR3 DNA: TGTGCCAGCAGCGCAGCGAGCCAGGGGCAGTTCTTC

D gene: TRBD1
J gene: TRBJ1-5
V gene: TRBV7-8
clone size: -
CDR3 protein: CASSLRPGQGLPMNQPQHF
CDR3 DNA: TGTGCCAGCAGCTTACGGCCGGGACAGGGACTACCTATGAATCAGCCCCAGCATTTT

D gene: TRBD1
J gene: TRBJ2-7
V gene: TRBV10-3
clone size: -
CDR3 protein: CAISESGTGDPYEQYF
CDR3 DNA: TGTGCCATCAGTGAGTCGGGGACAGGGGATCCCTACGAGCAGTACTTC

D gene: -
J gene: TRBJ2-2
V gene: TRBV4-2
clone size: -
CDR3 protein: CASSQAQDGELFF
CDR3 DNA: TGTGCCAGCAGCCAAGCCCAGGACGGGGAGCTGTTTTTT

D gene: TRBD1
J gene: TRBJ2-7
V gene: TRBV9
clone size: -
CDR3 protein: CASSPQGQGNGEQYF
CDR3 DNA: TGTGCCAGCAGCCCCCAGGGACAGGGGAATGGCGAGCAGTACTTC

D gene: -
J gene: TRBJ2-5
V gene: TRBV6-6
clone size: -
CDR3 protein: CASSYYAGGQETQYF
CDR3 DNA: TGTGCCAGCAGTTACTACGCGGGCGGCCAAGAGACCCAGTACTTC

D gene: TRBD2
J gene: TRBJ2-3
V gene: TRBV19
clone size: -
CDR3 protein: CASRAGVKDTQYF
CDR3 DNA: TGTGCCAGCAGAGCGGGAGTGAAGGATACGCAGTATTTT

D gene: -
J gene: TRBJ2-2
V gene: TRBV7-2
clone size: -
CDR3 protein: CASSPGWNTGELFF
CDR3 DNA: TGTGCCAGCAGCCCCGGATGGAACACCGGGGAGCTGTTTTTT

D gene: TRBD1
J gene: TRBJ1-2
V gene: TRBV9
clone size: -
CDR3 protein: CASSPSGQDGYTF
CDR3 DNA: TGTGCCAGCAGCCCCTCCGGACAGGATGGCTACACCTTC

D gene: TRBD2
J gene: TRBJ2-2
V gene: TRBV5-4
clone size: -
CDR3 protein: CASSLTSGLGGELFF
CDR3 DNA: TGTGCCAGCAGCTTGACTAGCGGGCTGGGGGGGGAGCTGTTTTTT

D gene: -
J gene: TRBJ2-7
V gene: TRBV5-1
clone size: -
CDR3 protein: CASSVGAYEQYF
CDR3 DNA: TGCGCCAGCAGCGTAGGGGCCTACGAGCAGTACTTC

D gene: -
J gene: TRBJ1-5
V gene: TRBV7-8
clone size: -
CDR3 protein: CASSLSSVSNQPQHF
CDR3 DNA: TGTGCCAGCAGCTTATCGTCCGTTAGCAATCAGCCCCAGCATTTT

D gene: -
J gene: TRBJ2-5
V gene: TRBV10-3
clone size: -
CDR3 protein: CAISEDTQETQYF
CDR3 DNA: TGTGCCATCAGTGAGGACACGCAAGAGACCCAGTACTTC

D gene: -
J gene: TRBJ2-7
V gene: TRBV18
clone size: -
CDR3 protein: CASSPLRGRVLYEQYF
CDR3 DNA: TGTGCCAGCTCACCCCTTCGGGGCAGGGTACTCTACGAGCAGTACTTC

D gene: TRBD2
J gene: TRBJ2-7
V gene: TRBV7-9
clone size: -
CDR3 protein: CASSLEGLAVYEQYF
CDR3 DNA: TGTGCCAGCAGCTTAGAGGGACTAGCGGTTTACGAGCAGTACTTC

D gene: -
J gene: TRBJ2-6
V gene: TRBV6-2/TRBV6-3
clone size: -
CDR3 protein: CASSSGANVLTF
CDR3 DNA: TGTGCCAGCAGTTCTGGGGCCAACGTCCTGACTTTC

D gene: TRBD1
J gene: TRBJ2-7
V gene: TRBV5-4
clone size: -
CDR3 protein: CASSSGTGSYEQYF
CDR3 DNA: TGTGCCAGCAGCTCCGGGACAGGGTCCTACGAGCAGTACTTC

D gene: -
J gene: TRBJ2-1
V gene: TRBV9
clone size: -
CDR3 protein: CASSVRGGVSNEQFF
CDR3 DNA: TGTGCCAGCAGCGTTAGGGGGGGAGTAAGCAATGAGCAGTTCTTC

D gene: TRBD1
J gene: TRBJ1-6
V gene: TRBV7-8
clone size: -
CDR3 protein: CASSNRGLRSPLHF
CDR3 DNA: TGTGCCAGCAGCAACAGGGGGCTACGGTCACCCCTCCACTTT